These T cell receptor beta chains were read from a single sample in a study of blood T cell repertoires in COVID-19. Repertoires were generated with immunoSEQ multiplex PCR, while TCRdb's copy carries only in-frame clones and drops some. The sample holds roughly 91,000 clones, more than 75% seen once. Sequencing was carried out using peripheral blood. Source of these receptors: a man aged 70-80 years with acute or convalescent COVID-19. Both conserved end residues are part of each CDR3. A D gene is named only where the DNA matches it firmly. Clone size, where shown, is once, few, many, or a class for clones that have expanded.

D: TRBD1
J: TRBJ1-6
V: TRBV19
size: .
DNA: TGTGCCAGTAGTATTACAACTAGGACAGGCCGGGATTCACCCCTCCACTTT
CDR3: CASSITTRTGRDSPLHF

D: TRBD1
J: TRBJ1-5
V: TRBV2
size: .
DNA: TGTGCCAGCAGTGCAGGGGGCCGCCAGCCCCAGCATTTT
CDR3: CASSAGGRQPQHF

D: TRBD1
J: TRBJ1-1
V: TRBV3-1/TRBV3-2
size: .
DNA: TGTGCCAGCAGCCAAGAGACAGGGGAAACTGAAGCTTTCTTT
CDR3: CASSQETGETEAFF

D: .
J: TRBJ1-2
V: TRBV6-5
size: .
DNA: TGTGCCAGCAGCCAGACAGGAGGCTCTAACTATGGCTACACCTTC
CDR3: CASSQTGGSNYGYTF

D: .
J: TRBJ1-3
V: TRBV30
size: .
DNA: TGTGCCTGGAGCCTCCCACAGGCAGGCTCTGGAAACACCATATATTTT
CDR3: CAWSLPQAGSGNTIYF

D: TRBD1
J: TRBJ1-4
V: TRBV28
size: .
DNA: TGTGCCAGCAGTCCGCCCGGGACAGGGTCTAATGAAAAACTGTTTTTT
CDR3: CASSPPGTGSNEKLFF

D: .
J: TRBJ1-2
V: TRBV5-1
size: .
DNA: TGCGCCAGCAGCTTGGGTGCGACCGACATACAGGCGCATGGCTACACCTTC
CDR3: CASSLGATDIQAHGYTF

D: TRBD1
J: TRBJ1-5
V: TRBV28
size: .
DNA: TGTGCCAGCAGTCCCCCCTTGACAGGGCGAGGTCAGCCCCAGCATTTT
CDR3: CASSPPLTGRGQPQHF

D: TRBD1
J: TRBJ1-5
V: TRBV19
size: .
DNA: TGTGCCAGTAGTAGAGGGGGACAGAGCAATCAGCCCCAGCATTTT
CDR3: CASSRGGQSNQPQHF

D: .
J: TRBJ2-7
V: TRBV29-1
size: .
DNA: TGCAGCGTTGAAGATCTCCACACAGGGAACGAGCAGTACTTC
CDR3: CSVEDLHTGNEQYF

D: .
J: TRBJ1-4
V: TRBV6-5
size: .
DNA: TGTGCCAGCAGTCCCCAGGGGATGAATGAAAAACTGTTTTTT
CDR3: CASSPQGMNEKLFF

D: .
J: TRBJ2-4
V: TRBV21-1
size: .
DNA: TGTGCCAGCAGCAAGTGGGGGACTAGCGGAACTGGGGCCAAAAACATTCAGTACTTC
CDR3: CASSKWGTSGTGAKNIQYF

D: TRBD2
J: TRBJ2-7
V: TRBV19
size: .
DNA: TGTGCCAGTAGTATAGACCTAGCGGATAGCTACGAGCAGTACTTC
CDR3: CASSIDLADSYEQYF

D: .
J: TRBJ1-5
V: TRBV6-4
size: .
DNA: TGTGCCAGCAGTATCGAGGAGGGGTTGGGGCCCCAGCATTTT
CDR3: CASSIEEGLGPQHF

D: TRBD1
J: TRBJ2-2
V: TRBV7-3
size: .
DNA: TGTGCCAGCAGCCGGGACAGGGCCGGGGAGCTGTTTTTT
CDR3: CASSRDRAGELFF

D: .
J: TRBJ2-1
V: TRBV21-1
size: once
DNA: TGTGCCAGCAGCAAAGGGCTAGCGGGAGGCGAGGCCGACTACAATGAGCAGTTCTTC
CDR3: CASSKGLAGGEADYNEQFF

D: .
J: TRBJ1-5
V: TRBV15
size: .
DNA: TGTGCCATCGCCTCGGTGGGCAATCAGCCCCAGCATTTT
CDR3: CAIASVGNQPQHF

D: .
J: TRBJ2-7
V: TRBV5-1
size: .
DNA: TGCGCCAGCAGCTGGGGAACAGGGAGCTCCTACGAGCAGTACTTC
CDR3: CASSWGTGSSYEQYF

D: TRBD1
J: TRBJ1-5
V: TRBV19
size: .
DNA: TGTGCCAGTACCTTGACAGGGGCGGGGCAGCCCCAGCATTTT
CDR3: CASTLTGAGQPQHF

D: TRBD2
J: TRBJ2-5
V: TRBV24-1
size: .
DNA: TGTGCCACCAGTGATTTCACGGGAGGGCCGAAAGAGACCCAGTACTTC
CDR3: CATSDFTGGPKETQYF

D: .
J: TRBJ2-4
V: TRBV5-6
size: .
DNA: TGTGCCAGCAGCTTGGTGAGGGTCTTGGGGAACATTCAGTACTTC
CDR3: CASSLVRVLGNIQYF

D: TRBD1
J: TRBJ2-2
V: TRBV24-1
size: .
DNA: TGTGCCACCAGTCCGGGACAGGGGGCTACCACCGGGGAGCTGTTTTTT
CDR3: CATSPGQGATTGELFF

D: TRBD1
J: TRBJ1-6
V: TRBV6-1
size: .
DNA: TGTGCCAGCAGTTCGACAGGGAAGGCGGCACCCCTCCACTTT
CDR3: CASSSTGKAAPLHF

D: .
J: TRBJ1-6
V: TRBV12-3/TRBV12-4
size: .
DNA: TGTGCCAGCACCCAGTTGTCTTCACCCCTCCACTTT
CDR3: CASTQLSSPLHF

D: TRBD2
J: TRBJ2-5
V: TRBV2
size: .
DNA: TGTGCCAGCAGTGAGTCGCGATTCAGCGGGGGGGCAAAAGAGACCCAGTACTTC
CDR3: CASSESRFSGGAKETQYF

D: TRBD1
J: TRBJ1-6
V: TRBV5-4
size: .
DNA: TGTGCCAGCAGCATCCGACGACAGGGCAATTCACCCCTCCACTTT
CDR3: CASSIRRQGNSPLHF

D: TRBD2
J: TRBJ2-1
V: TRBV7-9
size: .
DNA: TGTGCCAGCAGCTTATCGGGGGGAAATGAGCAGTTCTTC
CDR3: CASSLSGGNEQFF

D: TRBD1
J: TRBJ2-2
V: TRBV30
size: .
DNA: TGTGCCTTAATAACCGGGACAGAGGACACCGGGGAGCTGTTTTTT
CDR3: CALITGTEDTGELFF

D: TRBD2
J: TRBJ2-2
V: TRBV28
size: .
DNA: TGTGCCAGCAGCCGGGGAGCGGGAGTATGGTTGTCGAACACCGGGGAGCTGTTTTTT
CDR3: CASSRGAGVWLSNTGELFF

D: .
J: TRBJ1-1
V: TRBV7-2
size: .
DNA: TGTGCCAGCAGCTTATCGTGGACTAGGCCCACTGAAGCTTTCTTT
CDR3: CASSLSWTRPTEAFF

D: .
J: TRBJ1-1
V: TRBV29-1
size: .
DNA: TGCAGCGTTGAGAGGAACACTGAAGCTTTCTTT
CDR3: CSVERNTEAFF

D: .
J: TRBJ1-1
V: TRBV6-1
size: .
DNA: TGTGCCAGCAGTGTAACGACCGAGGACTTGAACACTGAAGCCTTCTTT
CDR3: CASSVTTEDLNTEAFF

D: .
J: TRBJ2-3
V: TRBV28
size: few
DNA: TGTGCCAGCCGAGGGGGGGGGATTGTGACAGATACGCAGTATTTT
CDR3: CASRGGGIVTDTQYF

D: TRBD1
J: TRBJ2-1
V: TRBV9
size: .
DNA: TGTGCCAGCAGCGAACAGGGGCAGGGCTACAATGAGCAGTTCTTC
CDR3: CASSEQGQGYNEQFF

D: .
J: TRBJ2-3
V: TRBV10-1
size: .
DNA: TGCGCCAGCAGTGGTCAGAACACAGATACGCAGTATTTT
CDR3: CASSGQNTDTQYF

D: TRBD2
J: TRBJ2-7
V: TRBV5-1
size: .
DNA: TGCGCCAGCAGCTGGGGACTAGCGGGGACCTACGAGCAGTACTTC
CDR3: CASSWGLAGTYEQYF